These 13 T cell receptor beta chains were all obtained from the same sample, sequenced in a study of spatial heterogeneity in lung cancer. Notes on the study in general: Mutation tallies in tumors tracked expanded intratumoral alpha and beta TCR counts.

These TCRs' antigens remain unknown. As to time point: sample taken at primary tumor resection. In TCRdb, the 5' RACE reads were re-called with MiXCR into one record per CDR3 protein. In the table there are approximately 6,900 distinct CDR3 sequences, around 12% of which are singletons. The input for sequencing was lung tumor tissue, taken at surgery. These receptors were obtained from a male donor with early-stage non-small cell lung cancer.

This clonotype ranks as medium-sized. The chain carries TRBV5-1 and TRBJ2-1; the match to TRBD2 covers 7 bases. Losses at the gene ends were 4 bases for V and 7 bases for J; bases not matched to a gene: 8. The CDR3 has 14 amino acids. Germline loops: CDR1 SGHRS, CDR2 YFSETQ. CDR3 nucleotides: TGCGCCAGCAGCCCAGGATCTAGCGGTAATGAGCAGTTCTTC. Translation: CASSPGSSGNEQFF.

This clonotype was found many times. V and J are TRBV2 and TRBJ1-6; D remains ambiguous. V lost 6 bases, J lost 10 bases, and 10 bases lay in between. The CDR3 consists of 12 residues. Germline CDR1 is SNHLY and CDR2 is FYNNEI. As DNA, the CDR3 is TGTGCCAGCAGGAGCGAGGGATCACCCCTCCACTTT. Protein: CASRSEGSPLHF.

The gene calls are TRBV4-3 and TRBJ1-4; tentatively, D is TRBD1 (6 bases). In germline, CDR1 is LGHNA, CDR2 YSLEER. Trimming took 0 bases from V and 1 from J, leaving 12 bases between them. CDR3 size: 17 residues. This chain's CDR3 is CASSQDGRGETNEKLFF. CDR3 nucleotide sequence: TGCGCCAGCAGCCAAGATGGCAGGGGCGAAACTAATGAAAAACTGTTTTTT.

This clonotype counts as medium-sized. V gene TRBV5-1 combines with J gene TRBJ1-6, with a tentative D call TRBD1 (6 bases). The CDR3 consists of 16 residues. Trimming cost V 1 base and J 9 bases, with 17 bases left between them. Germline lookup yields CDR1 SGHRS and CDR2 YFSETQ. CDR3 protein: CASSLYQGQGSSPLHF. The DNA of the CDR3 is TGCGCCAGCAGCTTGTACCAGGGGCAGGGTAGTTCACCCCTCCACTTT. Based on the CDR3 plus reference TRBV5-1 and TRBJ1-6, the full variable domain is KAGVTQTPRYLIKTRGQQVTLSCSPISGHRSVSWYQQTPGQGLQFLFEYFSETQRNKGNFPGRFSGRQFSNSRSEMNVSTLELGDSALYLCASSLYQGQGSSPLHFGNGTRLTVT.

This clonotype appeared many times. The rearrangement links TRBV3-1 to TRBJ2-2, with unresolved D. The CDR3 sequence is 17 residues long. V was pared by 0 bases and J by 6 bases, with 17 bases between. Germline values: CDR1 LGHDT, CDR2 YNNKEL (reference sequence). The CDR3 DNA is TGTGCCAGCAGCCAAGAGGACCCGGCGATGAGCGCCGGGGAGCTGTTTTTT. It encodes CASSQEDPAMSAGELFF.

Sample share makes this clonotype medium-sized (0.01 to 0.1%). The rearrangement joins TRBV10-3 to TRBJ1-3; D is unclear. With 2 bases removed from V and 0 bases from J, the gap between germline ends came to 8 bases. The CDR3 is 15 amino acids. CDR1 ENHRY and CDR2 SYGVKD come from the germline V gene. The CDR3 region is CAISEGTSSGNTIYF. The CDR3 DNA reads TGTGCCATCAGTGAGGGAACTAGCTCTGGAAACACCATATATTTT.

In its sample, this clonotype was seen many times. The genes are TRBV11-2 and TRBJ2-2, with TRBD2 identical over 10 bases. Per germline, CDR1 SGHAT and CDR2 FQNNGV. With 4 bases clipped from V and 0 bases from J, the junction kept 5 bases outside the gene matches. The CDR3 runs to 17 residues. This CDR3 reads CASSSVTSGTNTGELFF. For the CDR3, the DNA is TGTGCCAGCAGCTCCGTAACTAGCGGGACGAACACCGGGGAGCTGTTTTTT.

Sample share makes this clonotype medium-sized (0.01 to 0.1%). The CDR3 DNA reads TGCAGCGTCGTAGGGGACTCTAATGAAAAACTGTTTTTT. Protein product: CSVVGDSNEKLFF. The chain carries TRBV29-1 and TRBJ1-4; D perhaps matches TRBD1 (5 bases). Looked up from germline, CDR1 is SQVTM and CDR2 is ANQGSEA. This CDR3 spans 13 amino acids. Between the trimmed V and J ends, which lost 6 bases and 3 bases, there was a span of 11 bases.

This clonotype was found many times. This chain joins TRBV20-1 and TRBJ2-5; no definite D call. The CDR3 loop spans 12 amino acids. Germline V gene data show CDR1 as DFQATT and CDR2 as SNEGSKA (reference sequence). Trimming stripped 3 bases from V and 2 bases from J, with 7 bases between. The CDR3 region has the DNA TGCAGTGCTAGTCCAGGACAAGAGACCCAGTACTTC. It specifies CSASPGQETQYF.

This clonotype was seen repeatedly, ten times or more. The chain carries TRBV28 and TRBJ2-7; perhaps TRBD2 as D (6 bases). CDR3 size: 13 residues. V was shortened by 6 bases and J by 3 bases, with 12 bases between the two germline ends. Germline CDR1 is MDHEN and CDR2 is SYDVKM. CDR3 residues: CASSTGTGYEQYF. The CDR3 region has the DNA TGTGCCAGCAGCACGGGGACTGGCTACGAGCAGTACTTC. The whole variable domain, filled in from reference TRBV28 and TRBJ2-7, reads DVKVTQSSRYLVKRTGEKVFLECVQDMDHENMFWYRQDPGLGLRLIYFSYDVKMKEKGDIPEGYSVSREKKERFSLILESASTNQTSMYLCASSTGTGYEQYFGPGTRLTVT.

The CDR3 DNA reads as TGTGCCATCAGTCACGGACAGGGCGTTGAAGCTTTCTTT. It specifies CAISHGQGVEAFF. The genes are TRBV10-3 and TRBJ1-1, with 8 bases identical to TRBD1. This CDR3 region has 13 residues. Germline-derived CDR1 and CDR2 are ENHRY and SYGVKD. The trim removed 5 bases at V and 7 bases at J, leaving 6 bases unmatched.

This clonotype was observed many times. The chain joins TRBV20-1 to TRBJ2-5, with D possibly called TRBD1 or TRBD2 (5 bases each). The V and J ends lost 5 bases and 5 bases respectively, with 15 bases between them. Germline CDR1 reads DFQATT; CDR2 reads SNEGSKA (reference sequence). The CDR3 has 13 residues. The CDR3 coding sequence is TGCAGTGCTCCCGGAGAGGGGACGGAGACCCAGTACTTC. It codes for CSAPGEGTETQYF.

This clonotype is labeled medium-sized. The CDR3 bases are TGTGCCAGTAGTCAGAGAAGCAATCAGCCCCAGCATTTT. Its translation: CASSQRSNQPQHF. This sequence joins TRBV19 and TRBJ1-5; D ambiguous. CDR1 is LNHDA, CDR2 SQIVND, per germline (reference sequence). V lost 5 bases and J lost 1, with 6 bases in between. The CDR3 has 13 residues.